Reported below is one T cell receptor beta chain. The data belong to a study of blood T cell repertoires in COVID-19. As for the study in general: Samples representing acute and convalescent COVID-19 were sourced from the United States, Italy and Spain.

In the authors' workflow: Estimated nucleated cell counts came from reference gene primer amplification. Clones were sequenced by immunoSEQ multiplex PCR, and TCRdb holds only the in-frame ones, with some missing. V and J calls and clone size are as listed in that table; D and trimming were resolved from the DNA. The sample records around 150,000 clones, 60% to 80% being singletons. After removal of 1 base from V and 4 bases from J, the junction contained 5 bases not matched to a gene. The germline V gene encodes CDR1 SGHTS and CDR2 YDEGEE. CDR3 length: 16 residues. The TCR comes from a man between 70 and 80 years old with acute or convalescent COVID-19. The source material was peripheral blood. The V gene is TRBV5-8, the J gene TRBJ1-6, with TRBD1 matching over 7 bases. The CDR3 DNA sequence: TGTGCCAGCAGCTTGCGGACAGGAACTTATAATTCACCCCTCCACTTT. This sequence encodes CASSLRTGTYNSPLHF.